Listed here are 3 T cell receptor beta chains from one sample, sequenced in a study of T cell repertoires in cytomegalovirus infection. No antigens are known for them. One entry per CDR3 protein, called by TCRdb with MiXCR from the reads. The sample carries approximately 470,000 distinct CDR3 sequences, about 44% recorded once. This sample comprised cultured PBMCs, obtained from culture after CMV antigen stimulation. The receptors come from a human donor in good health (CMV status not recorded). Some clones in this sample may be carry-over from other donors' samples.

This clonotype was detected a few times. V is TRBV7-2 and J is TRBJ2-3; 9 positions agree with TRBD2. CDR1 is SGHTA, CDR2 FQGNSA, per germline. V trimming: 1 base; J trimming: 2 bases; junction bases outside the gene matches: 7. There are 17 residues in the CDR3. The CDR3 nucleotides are TGTGCCAGCAGCTTAGGTCCCCTAGCGGGGTTCACAGATACGCAGTATTTT. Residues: CASSLGPLAGFTDTQYF.

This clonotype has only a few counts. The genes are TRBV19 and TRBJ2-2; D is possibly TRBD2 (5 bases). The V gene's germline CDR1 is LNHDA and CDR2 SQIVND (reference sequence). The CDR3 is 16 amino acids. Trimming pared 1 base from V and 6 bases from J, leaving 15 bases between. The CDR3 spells CASSIGPAAEAGELFF. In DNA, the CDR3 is TGTGCCAGTAGTATAGGCCCCGCCGCGGAGGCCGGGGAGCTGTTTTTT.

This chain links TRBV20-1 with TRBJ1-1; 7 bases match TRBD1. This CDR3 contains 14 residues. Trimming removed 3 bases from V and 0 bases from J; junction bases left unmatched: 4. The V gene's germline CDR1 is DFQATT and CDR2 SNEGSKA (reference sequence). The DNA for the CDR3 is TGCAGTGCTAGGAGGGGGCGGTTGAACACTGAAGCTTTCTTT. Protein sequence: CSARRGRLNTEAFF.